This entry is about one T cell receptor beta chain. Noted time point: pre-treatment sample, taken before nivolumab and TIL therapy. Trimming pared 9 bases from V and 2 bases from J, leaving 20 bases between. This CDR3 is 15 amino acids long. Germline V gene lookup returns CDR1 MDHEN and CDR2 SYDVKM. The record originates from a study of TIL therapy for anti-PD-1-resistant metastatic lung cancer. This was the immunoSEQ v3 assay. Measured with immunoSEQ multiplex PCR; TCRdb has only the in-frame clones, and not every one. The repertoire consists of 30,000 to 45,000 clones, with more than 60% occurring once and the leading ten covering roughly 6.1%.

The chain carries TRBV28 and TRBJ2-7, with a tentative D call TRBD2 (6 bases). Specimen: blood, collected at baseline. This TCR was sampled from a person aged 25 to 79 with non-small cell lung cancer. CDR3 amino acids: CASCAIAEPPYEQYF. For the CDR3, the DNA is TGTGCCAGTTGTGCTATAGCGGAACCTCCCTACGAGCAGTACTTC.